The sequence of this T cell receptor (beta chain) was determined in a study of shared clonotypes between healthy human individuals. Data came from immunoSEQ multiplex PCR; TCRdb stores just in-frame clones and leaves some out. Altogether millions of clones are present, 90% to 95% being singletons, with the ten largest covering roughly 0.13%. Per the germline V gene, CDR1 is GTSNPN and CDR2 is SVGIG (reference sequence). There are 14 residues in the CDR3. The V gene lost 1 base and the J gene lost 4 bases, with 8 bases spanning the gap. The clonotype originates from a man younger than 35 in good health. Material: naive CD4+ T cells sorted from blood. As to subset: CD45RA+ positively selected. The V and J genes are TRBV30 and TRBJ1-6; D gene uncertain. The CDR3 DNA reads TGTGCCTGGAGTGCGGACCTTTATAATTCACCCCTCCACTTT. Protein: CAWSADLYNSPLHF.